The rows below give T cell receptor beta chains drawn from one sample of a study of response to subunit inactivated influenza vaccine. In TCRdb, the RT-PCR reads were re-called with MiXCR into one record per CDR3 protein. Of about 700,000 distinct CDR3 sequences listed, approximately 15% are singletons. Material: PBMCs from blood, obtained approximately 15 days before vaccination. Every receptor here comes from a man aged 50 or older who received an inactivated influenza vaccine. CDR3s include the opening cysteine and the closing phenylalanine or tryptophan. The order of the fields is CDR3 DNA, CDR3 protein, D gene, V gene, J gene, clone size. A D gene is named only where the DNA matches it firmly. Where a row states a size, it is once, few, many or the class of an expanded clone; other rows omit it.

TGCGCCAGCAGACAGGGGTTCGGTCAGCCCCAGCATTTT	CASRQGFGQPQHF	TRBD1	TRBV5-1	TRBJ1-5	.
TGCAGTGCTAGGAGGGGGGTTGATAATTCACCCCTCCACTTT	CSARRGVDNSPLHF	.	TRBV20-1	TRBJ1-6	.
TGCAGTGCTAGAGATCTAGCAGAGCATGAAGCTTTCTTT	CSARDLAEHEAFF	.	TRBV20-1	TRBJ1-1	few
TGTGCCAGCAGCACCCGAATAGCGGGAGGGCAAGAGACCCAGTACTTC	CASSTRIAGGQETQYF	TRBD2	TRBV7-2	TRBJ2-5	few
TGTGCCAGCAGTACTCAGGGGGGGGTACCCTACGAGCAGTACTTC	CASSTQGGVPYEQYF	.	TRBV28	TRBJ2-7	few
TGCGCCAGCAGCCAAGAAACGGAGCTGAACACTGAAGCTTTCTTT	CASSQETELNTEAFF	.	TRBV4-1	TRBJ1-1	.
TGCGCCAGCAGCAACGGACAGGTTTACAATGAGCAGTTCTTC	CASSNGQVYNEQFF	TRBD1	TRBV5-1	TRBJ2-1	few
TGTGCCAGCAGCGGTGGACAGGCTCTGGGGCAGCCCCAGCATTTT	CASSGGQALGQPQHF	TRBD1	TRBV28	TRBJ1-5	.
TGTGCCAGCAGCTTAGAACATGGGACGGAGACTAATGAAAAACTGTTTTTT	CASSLEHGTETNEKLFF	.	TRBV7-9	TRBJ1-4	few
TGCAGTGCTGAGGGGAGGGACGGCTACACCTTC	CSAEGRDGYTF	.	TRBV20-1	TRBJ1-2	many
TGTGCCAGTAGTACCGGTGGGGGGCTGTACACTGAAGCTTTCTTT	CASSTGGGLYTEAFF	.	TRBV19	TRBJ1-1	few
TGTGCCAGCAGCCAAAGGGGGACAGAAGCATACGAGCAGTACTTC	CASSQRGTEAYEQYF	TRBD1	TRBV4-2	TRBJ2-7	few
TGTGCCAGCAGCCAAGATCAGCGGGGCTCCTACGAGCAGTACTTC	CASSQDQRGSYEQYF	TRBD2	TRBV4-2	TRBJ2-7	few
TGTGCCAGCAGCTTAGCGGTTGGCAGAGTCATGACCGGGGAGCTGTTTTTT	CASSLAVGRVMTGELFF	.	TRBV7-2	TRBJ2-2	many
TGTGCCAGCAATGTCGGCGTAGTCTTTTCCTACGAGCAGTACTTC	CASNVGVVFSYEQYF	.	TRBV6-2/TRBV6-3	TRBJ2-7	few
TGTGCCAGCAGTCCGGGACGGTTCCTATATGGCTACACCTTC	CASSPGRFLYGYTF	.	TRBV12-3/TRBV12-4	TRBJ1-2	many
TGTGCCAGCACCCGAGGGGGCGTGTTGAAGTTGGCTTTCTTT	CASTRGGVLKLAFF	TRBD1	TRBV2	TRBJ1-1	.
TGCAGCGTGGCGGGACTCAATGAGCAGTTCTTC	CSVAGLNEQFF	.	TRBV29-1	TRBJ2-1	few
TGTGCCAGGGAATGGAGTCGACTAGCGGATTACAATGAGCAGTTCTTC	CAREWSRLADYNEQFF	TRBD2	TRBV7-2	TRBJ2-1	.
TGCGCCAGCAGTCAGCCGGGGGCGAACACCGGGGAGCTGTTTTTT	CASSQPGANTGELFF	.	TRBV23-1	TRBJ2-2	few
TGTGCCATCACCACGACAGGATCCGTCTCCTACGAGCAGTACTTC	CAITTTGSVSYEQYF	.	TRBV10-3	TRBJ2-7	.
TGTGCCAGCATGTGGCCAGATACGCAGTATTTT	CASMWPDTQYF	.	TRBV2	TRBJ2-3	.
TGTGCCAGCAGCGTAGCGAGCGGGGGGTTCACAGATACGCAGTATTTT	CASSVASGGFTDTQYF	TRBD2	TRBV9	TRBJ2-3	.
TGCGCCAGCAGCTTAAAGACAGGGACCGATAATTCACCCCTCCACTTT	CASSLKTGTDNSPLHF	TRBD1	TRBV5-1	TRBJ1-6	few
TGTGCCAGCAATTCACGGACAGGGCAAATCACTGAAGCTTTCTTT	CASNSRTGQITEAFF	TRBD1	TRBV12-3/TRBV12-4	TRBJ1-1	few
TGTGCCAGTAGTCCTGGACAGGTCAGCTCCTACAATGAGCAGTTCTTC	CASSPGQVSSYNEQFF	TRBD1	TRBV19	TRBJ2-1	.
TGTGCCAGCAGATCGACAGACTCCGCTGGAAACACCATATATTTT	CASRSTDSAGNTIYF	.	TRBV12-3/TRBV12-4	TRBJ1-3	.
TGCAGTGCTAGGGAACCGGGACTAGCGGGAGCCGGTGAGCAGTTCTTC	CSAREPGLAGAGEQFF	TRBD2	TRBV20-1	TRBJ2-1	.
TGTGCCAGCAGCTTAGATGACAGCTACGAGCAGTACTTC	CASSLDDSYEQYF	.	TRBV11-2	TRBJ2-7	many
TGTGCCAGCAGTTTCCTAAGACTAGCGGGGCCCCCCGTACCCATTTACAATGAGCAGTTCTTC	CASSFLRLAGPPVPIYNEQFF	TRBD2	TRBV27	TRBJ2-1	few
TGCAGTGCTGGGCGTCGGATCCGGGAGCAGTACTTC	CSAGRRIREQYF	.	TRBV20-1	TRBJ2-7	.
TGCAGTGCTAGTGCCAGTATAGCGGGAGTAGGGTCGAATGAGCAGTTCTTC	CSASASIAGVGSNEQFF	TRBD2	TRBV20-1	TRBJ2-1	.
TGTGCCAGCACTCCCGCCCTCTACGCGCAGTATTTT	CASTPALYAQYF	.	TRBV6-2/TRBV6-3	TRBJ2-3	.
TGTGCCAGCAGCTTTACAGGGGTCGGGGAGACCCAGTACTTC	CASSFTGVGETQYF	TRBD1	TRBV5-4	TRBJ2-5	many
TGCAGTGCTAGAGATTTGCCTTCCTACAATGAGCAGTTCTTC	CSARDLPSYNEQFF	.	TRBV20-1	TRBJ2-1	many
TGTGCCAGCAGCTTAGGAATTTATGGGGCGCTAGGGGGACACGGTGAGCAGTTCTTC	CASSLGIYGALGGHGEQFF	.	TRBV11-2	TRBJ2-1	.
TGCGCCAGCAGCCGTGCCGGGACAGGGGGAAATTCACCCCTCCACTTT	CASSRAGTGGNSPLHF	TRBD1	TRBV5-1	TRBJ1-6	few
TGTGCCAGCGCGCACTACACAGACCAAGAGACCCAGTACTTC	CASAHYTDQETQYF	.	TRBV12-3/TRBV12-4	TRBJ2-5	many
TGTGCCAGCGGGAGACTAGCGGACCAAGAGACCCAGTACTTC	CASGRLADQETQYF	TRBD2	TRBV13	TRBJ2-5	few
TGTGCCAGCAGACAAGGGCCGGGACACCAAGAGACCCAGTACTTC	CASRQGPGHQETQYF	.	TRBV7-8	TRBJ2-5	few
TGTGCCAGCAGCTTGGACCCCCTCTGGACCTCTAGCGGGAGACCCTATGAGCAGTTCTTC	CASSLDPLWTSSGRPYEQFF	TRBD2	TRBV5-4	TRBJ2-1	.
TGTGCCAGCAGTTTACACGTGACAGGGATGGACACTGAAGCTTTCTTT	CASSLHVTGMDTEAFF	TRBD1	TRBV27	TRBJ1-1	few
TGTGCCAGCAGTTATTCCCAAGGGGGTCTGGGTAATGAGCAGTTCTTC	CASSYSQGGLGNEQFF	.	TRBV6-2/TRBV6-3	TRBJ2-1	many
TGTGCCAGCACCGGACAGAACATCATGAACACTGAAGCTTTCTTT	CASTGQNIMNTEAFF	.	TRBV2	TRBJ1-1	.
TGTGCCAGCAGACTCGGACAGGGGGCATGGCAGTTCTTC	CASRLGQGAWQFF	TRBD1	TRBV28	TRBJ2-1	few
TGTGCCAGCAGTTGGACAGGTAATGGAAACACTGAAGCTTTCTTT	CASSWTGNGNTEAFF	TRBD1	TRBV12-3/TRBV12-4	TRBJ1-1	.
TGTGCCAGCAGTGCCCTCGGGGCCGGGGGGGGAAAACTGTTTTTT	CASSALGAGGGKLFF	.	TRBV12-3/TRBV12-4	TRBJ1-4	few
TGTGCCAGCAGCTTAATCACAGGGGGAGGGGAGGCTTTCTTT	CASSLITGGGEAFF	TRBD1	TRBV7-9	TRBJ1-1	few
TGTGCCAGCAGCTTAACAGGCAACACGAACTATGGCTACACCTTC	CASSLTGNTNYGYTF	.	TRBV7-9	TRBJ1-2	few
TGTGCCAGCAGTTTAGCAGGTCGTCCCCATCAGCCCCAGCATTTT	CASSLAGRPHQPQHF	.	TRBV12-3/TRBV12-4	TRBJ1-5	.
TGTGCCAGCAGTTACTCGAGGGGGCCCGGGGGGCGGACTGAAGCTTTCTTT	CASSYSRGPGGRTEAFF	TRBD1	TRBV6-2/TRBV6-3	TRBJ1-1	.